The 26 T cell receptor beta chains given below trace back to one sample, sequenced in a study of CD8 T cells in Susac syndrome. Reverse transcription of roughly 0.5 to 1 ug RNA was carried out with random hexamers. Via MiXCR, TCRdb re-called the immunoSEQ multiplex PCR reads, giving one row per CDR3 protein. The data show about 130,000 distinct CDR3 sequences, about 95% seen once. The sample was CD8+ T cells from PBMCs. These receptors were taken from a human donor with Susac syndrome.

The J gene is TRBJ2-3, the V gene TRBV6-2 or TRBV6-3; 11 positions match TRBD2. V lost 6 bases to trimming and J lost 4 bases; unmatched junction nucleotides: 3. The CDR3 consists of 14 residues. The V gene's germline CDR1 is MNHEY and CDR2 SVGEGT. The CDR3 here is CASRTGLAADTQYF. The CDR3 DNA reads TGTGCCAGCAGAACGGGACTAGCGGCAGATACGCAGTATTTT.

The chain links TRBV6-2 or TRBV6-3 to TRBJ2-2, with unresolved D. CDR1 MNHEY and CDR2 SVGEGT come from the germline V gene. CDR3 size: 11 residues. V lost 1 base and J 7 bases, leaving 1 base between the germline ends. The CDR3, as DNA: TGTGCCAGCAGTTACTTCGGGGAGCTGTTTTTT. The encoded protein is CASSYFGELFF.

This chain uses TRBV5-1 with TRBJ2-2; D uncertain. From germline, CDR1 is SGHRS and CDR2 YFSETQ. The V end was cut by 1 base, the J end by 0 bases, with 7 bases between. The CDR3 runs 15 residues. CDR3 residues: CASSLTETNTGELFF. The DNA for the CDR3 is TGCGCCAGCAGCTTGACAGAGACGAACACCGGGGAGCTGTTTTTT.

The chain uses TRBV12-3 or TRBV12-4 and TRBJ2-2; no reliable D call. CDR3 size: 14 residues. The V end was cut by 3 bases, the J end by 2 bases, with 7 bases between. The chain's CDR3 is CASSLWGNTGELFF. The CDR3, as DNA: TGTGCCAGCAGTTTGTGGGGAAACACCGGGGAGCTGTTTTTT.

This clonotype occurred once. V is TRBV7-9 and J is TRBJ2-7; TRBD1 agrees at 7 bases. The germline gives CDR1 SEHNR, CDR2 FQNEAQ (reference sequence). The CDR3 is made up of 13 amino acids. V trimming: 4 bases; J trimming: 4 bases; junction bases outside the gene matches: 4. CDR3 protein: CASSSAGGYEQYF. Here the CDR3 DNA reads TGTGCCAGCAGCTCAGCAGGGGGTTACGAGCAGTACTTC.

The chain recombines TRBV3-1 with TRBJ1-4, with no clear D. The CDR3 contains 16 residues. Between the trimmed V and J ends, which lost 1 base and 0 bases, there was a span of 9 bases. CDR1 LGHDT and CDR2 YNNKEL come from the germline V gene (reference sequence). Here the CDR3 reads CASSQGTAATNEKLFF. The CDR3, as DNA: TGTGCCAGCAGCCAAGGGACGGCTGCAACTAATGAAAAACTGTTTTTT.

The CDR3 sequence: CASSLGATSSTDTQYF. The DNA for the CDR3 is TGTGCCAGCAGCTTGGGGGCGACTAGTTCCACAGATACGCAGTATTTT. This chain connects TRBV5-6 to TRBJ2-3, with D maybe TRBD2 (6 bases). The CDR3 has 16 amino acids. CDR1 is SGHDT and CDR2 is YYEEEE in the germline V gene. Trimming took off 0 bases at V and 2 bases at J, with 13 bases between the two ends.

V and J are TRBV20-1 and TRBJ2-5, with TRBD1 matching 12 bases. This CDR3 spans 16 amino acids. The ends lost 0 bases at V and 4 bases at J; junction bases unmatched: 6. From germline, CDR1 is DFQATT and CDR2 SNEGSKA (reference sequence). This CDR3 is CSARDYWDRGRETQYF. The CDR3, as DNA: TGCAGTGCTAGAGATTATTGGGACAGGGGGCGAGAGACCCAGTACTTC.

The J gene is TRBJ2-2, the V gene TRBV2; D remains unclear. Per the germline V gene, CDR1 is SNHLY and CDR2 is FYNNEI. Deletions cut 7 bases from V and 4 bases from J, with 13 bases between. The CDR3 sequence is 14 residues long. In DNA, the CDR3 is TGTGCCAGCACGCGGCAGTTTGCCACCGGGGAGCTGTTTTTT. It translates to CASTRQFATGELFF.

V usage is TRBV15 and J usage is TRBJ2-2, with D hard to call. Per germline, CDR1 LNHNV and CDR2 YYDKDF (reference sequence). The germline V and J ends were trimmed by 2 bases and 5 bases, with 18 bases remaining between them. The CDR3 has 17 residues. The CDR3 here is CATSRFPKEMLTGELFF. The CDR3 DNA is TGTGCCACCAGCAGATTTCCCAAGGAAATGCTAACCGGGGAGCTGTTTTTT.

This chain links TRBV20-1 with TRBJ2-7, with a weak D call TRBD2 (6 bases). Trimming removed 0 bases from V and 5 bases from J, with 17 bases in between. The CDR3 length is 15 residues. Germline CDR1 DFQATT, CDR2 SNEGSKA (reference sequence). The CDR3 reads CSARDWKEGINEQYF. The DNA of the CDR3 is TGCAGTGCTAGAGATTGGAAGGAGGGAATCAACGAGCAGTACTTC.

This chain joins TRBV29-1 and TRBJ1-2; the D gene is possibly TRBD1 (5 bases). V shed 5 bases and J shed 4 bases, with 14 bases lying between them. Germline V gene data show CDR1 as SQVTM and CDR2 as ANQGSEA. This CDR3 spans 13 amino acids. The CDR3 bases are TGCAGCGTTAGGGGAACAGGAGTCTATGGCTACACCTTC. Translated: CSVRGTGVYGYTF.

The V and J genes are TRBV7-9 and TRBJ1-1; no definite D call. V dropped 5 bases and J dropped 1 base, with 11 bases sitting between them. The length of the CDR3 is 14 residues. The germline CDR1 and CDR2 sequences are SEHNR and FQNEAQ (reference sequence). CDR3 region: CASSPWTGNTEAFF. DNA of the CDR3: TGTGCCAGCAGCCCGTGGACGGGGAACACTGAAGCTTTCTTT.

The V gene is TRBV9, the J gene TRBJ2-2; weak D call: TRBD2 (6 bases). The germline CDR1 and CDR2 sequences are SGDLS and YYNGEE. This CDR3 comprises 14 residues. Trimming left V 3 bases short and J 7 bases short, with 13 bases between. CDR3 nucleotides: TGTGCCAGCAGCGGCCGGGAGTACCGCGGGGAGCTGTTTTTT. This codes for CASSGREYRGELFF.

The V call is TRBV9, the J call TRBJ2-3, with TRBD1 matching 7 bases. V was pared by 1 base and J by 0 bases, with 5 bases of the junction left unmatched. CDR3 size: 16 residues. Germline CDR1 SGDLS, CDR2 YYNGEE. The CDR3 region is CASSVQDRTSTDTQYF. In nucleotides, the CDR3 is TGTGCCAGCAGCGTACAGGACAGGACTAGCACAGATACGCAGTATTTT.

CDR3 sequence reads: CASSYMAGRPNEKLFF. The CDR3 region has the DNA TGTGCCAGCAGTTACATGGCAGGGAGGCCTAATGAAAAACTGTTTTTT. The chain links TRBV6-5 to TRBJ1-4, with D possibly TRBD1 on 5 matching bases. CDR3 size: 16 residues. The germline V gene has CDR1 MNHEY and CDR2 SVGAGI. Between the trimmed V and J ends, which lost 2 bases and 3 bases, there was a span of 13 bases.

The chain couples TRBV2 to TRBJ2-7, with D unclear. The germline V and J ends were trimmed by 7 bases and 3 bases, with 7 bases remaining between them. There are 11 residues in the CDR3. Germline V gene data show CDR1 as SNHLY and CDR2 as FYNNEI. Written as DNA, the CDR3 is TGTGCCAGCAATGAGAACTACGAGCAGTACTTC. Translating it yields CASNENYEQYF. The complete variable domain, with remaining parts taken from reference TRBV2 and TRBJ2-7, reads EPEVTQTPSHQVTQMGQEVILRCVPISNHLYFYWYRQILGQKVEFLVSFYNNEISEKSEIFDDQFSVERPDGSNFTLKIRSTKLEDSAMYFCASNENYEQYFGPGTRLTVT.

The J gene is TRBJ1-1, the V gene TRBV2; weak D call: TRBD1 (6 bases). The V end lost 4 bases, the J end lost 0 bases, and 15 bases lay between the germline ends. The CDR3 covers 16 residues. Germline V lookup: CDR1 SNHLY, CDR2 FYNNEI. The CDR3 region has the DNA TGTGCCAGCAGTGTTCGACAGGAGACCATGAACACTGAAGCTTTCTTT. Translating it yields CASSVRQETMNTEAFF. Drawing the rest from reference TRBV2 and TRBJ1-1, the complete variable domain is EPEVTQTPSHQVTQMGQEVILRCVPISNHLYFYWYRQILGQKVEFLVSFYNNEISEKSEIFDDQFSVERPDGSNFTLKIRSTKLEDSAMYFCASSVRQETMNTEAFFGQGTRLTVV.

The chain is built from TRBV6-5 and TRBJ1-2; D gene unclear. This CDR3 contains 19 residues. Trimming left V 0 bases short and J 3 bases short, with 23 bases between. Germline V gives CDR1 MNHEY, CDR2 SVGAGI. CDR3 loop: CASSYSIGDEWPVDYGYTF. The CDR3 nucleotides read TGTGCCAGCAGTTACTCGATCGGGGATGAGTGGCCAGTCGACTATGGCTACACCTTC.

The chain uses TRBV5-1 and TRBJ2-5; D uncertain. The CDR3 spans 11 residues. The V end was cut by 6 bases, the J end by 5 bases, with 8 bases between. The germline V gene has CDR1 SGHRS and CDR2 YFSETQ. The CDR3 nucleotides read TGCGCCAGCACCCTAGGGGAGACCCAGTACTTC. Translated: CASTLGETQYF.

The chain joins TRBV9 to TRBJ2-1, with TRBD2 matching over 10 bases. The CDR3 is 16 residues long. Germline V lookup: CDR1 SGDLS, CDR2 YYNGEE. V trimming: 0 bases; J trimming: 2 bases; junction bases outside the gene matches: 2. CDR3 in DNA: TGTGCCAGCAGCGTAGACAGCGGGGGGGCCTACAATGAGCAGTTCTTC. Its translation is CASSVDSGGAYNEQFF.

The chain joins TRBV27 to TRBJ2-7; 7 bases are a match to TRBD1. V trimming: 2 bases; J trimming: 4 bases; junction bases outside the gene matches: 5. This CDR3 has 14 amino acids. The germline V gene has CDR1 MNHEY and CDR2 SMNVEV (reference sequence). This CDR3 reads CASSLLGQEYEQYF. For the CDR3, the DNA is TGTGCCAGCAGTTTACTTGGACAGGAGTACGAGCAGTACTTC.

This clonotype was picked up one time. The rearrangement links TRBV12-3 or TRBV12-4 to TRBJ1-1, with D possibly TRBD1 on 5 matching bases. The CDR3 contains 14 residues. Trimming took 4 bases from V and 1 from J, leaving 10 bases between them. The CDR3 protein is CASSSGPGNTEAFF. The CDR3 DNA reads TGTGCCAGCAGTTCGGGACCGGGGAACACTGAAGCTTTCTTT.

The genes are TRBV4-2 and TRBJ1-6; D gene unclear. Germline loops: CDR1 LGHNA, CDR2 YNFKEQ. V lost 1 base to trimming and J lost 9 bases, with 7 bases between them. The CDR3 runs 13 residues. The CDR3 DNA sequence: TGTGCCAGCAGCCAAGGGTTGGGTTCACCCCTCCACTTT. Encoded protein: CASSQGLGSPLHF.

The rearrangement links TRBV20-1 to TRBJ1-6; TRBD1 matches at 12 bases. Germline CDR1 DFQATT, CDR2 SNEGSKA (reference sequence). This CDR3 region has 17 residues. V gave up 0 bases and J gave up 11 bases; unmatched junction bases: 11. In nucleotides, the CDR3 is TGCAGTGCTAGAGAGCAAAGGGACAGGGGGCTCATTCCACCCCTCCACTTT. It yields the protein CSAREQRDRGLIPPLHF.

This sequence joins TRBV12-3 or TRBV12-4 and TRBJ2-5; D is unresolved. This CDR3 spans 13 amino acids. V was shortened by 6 bases and J by 7 bases, with 15 bases between the two germline ends. CDR3 loop: CASSPGGFGTQYF. The CDR3 DNA is TGTGCCAGCAGCCCAGGTGGCTTCGGGACCCAGTACTTC.